Below are 9 T cell receptor beta chains sequenced from a single sample in a study of T cell changes during pregnancy in multiple sclerosis. The table came from immunoSEQ multiplex PCR; TCRdb's copy has only in-frame clones and leaves some out. The table has some 52,000 clones, over 80% seen once; the top ten hold roughly 0.23%. The sequencing here drew on CD4+ T cells from peripheral blood mononuclear cells, taken in the third trimester of pregnancy. The receptors originated from a female donor with multiple sclerosis, enrolled in a pregnancy study.

As concerns this clone: The junction departs from germline at one end; a sequencing error may be responsible. This chain joins TRBV11-2 and TRBJ2-3; TRBD2 aligns across 9 bases. Germline loops: CDR1 SGHAT, CDR2 FQNNGV. This CDR3 region has 15 residues. The CDR3 loop is CASRAQRGATDTQYF. Here the CDR3 DNA reads TGTGCAAGCAGGGCCCAGCGGGGGGCGACAGATACGCAGTATTTT.

V usage is TRBV25-1 and J usage is TRBJ1-2, with 7 bases lining up with TRBD1. The CDR3 is made up of 15 amino acids. V trimming: 3 bases; J trimming: 3 bases; junction bases outside the gene matches: 7. CDR1 and CDR2 from the germline V gene are MGHDK and SYGVNS. The CDR3 protein is CASSDPGQSYYGYTF. DNA of the CDR3: TGTGCCAGCAGTGACCCGGGACAGTCTTACTATGGCTACACCTTC.

The rearrangement joins TRBV18 to TRBJ2-7; 9 bases match TRBD1. The CDR3 consists of 16 residues. Germline loops: CDR1 KGHSH, CDR2 LQKENI. Trimming took 3 bases from V and 2 from J; bases not matched to a gene: 8. The CDR3 nucleotides are TGTGCCAGCTCACCTCCACAGGGGGCCGGTGCCTACGAGCAGTACTTC. As protein: CASSPPQGAGAYEQYF.

The V gene is TRBV9, the J gene TRBJ2-2; possible D gene TRBD1, 5 bases. This CDR3 is built from 16 residues. Trimming pared 4 bases from V and 0 bases from J, leaving 13 bases between. Germline CDR1 is SGDLS and CDR2 is YYNGEE. The CDR3 coding sequence is TGTGCCAGCAGCCGTGGTGGGGCTGCGAACACCGGGGAGCTGTTTTTT. It encodes CASSRGGAANTGELFF.

The chain has TRBV5-6 and TRBJ2-6; 8 nucleotides match TRBD1. V dropped 1 base and J dropped 0; count of bases not matched to a gene: 6. The CDR3 consists of 18 residues. Looked up from germline, CDR1 is SGHDT and CDR2 is YYEEEE. CDR3 amino acids: CASSLPGGSSSGANVLTF. The CDR3 DNA is TGTGCCAGCAGCTTGCCAGGGGGCTCCTCCTCTGGGGCCAACGTCCTGACTTTC.

V and J are TRBV27 and TRBJ2-5, with D unclear. CDR3 length: 12 amino acids. Trimming pared 3 bases from V and 4 bases from J, leaving 6 bases between. The germline gives CDR1 MNHEY, CDR2 SMNVEV (reference sequence). The CDR3 nucleotides read TGTGCCAGCAGTTTCTACGGAGAGACCCAGTACTTC. Translation: CASSFYGETQYF.

The chain carries TRBV5-1 and TRBJ2-1; 7 positions match TRBD1. CDR1 and CDR2 (germline): SGHRS, YFSETQ. V lost 0 bases to trimming and J lost 4 bases; unmatched junction nucleotides: 4. The CDR3 runs 15 residues. The CDR3 DNA follows: TGCGCCAGCAGCTTGGCCGGGACAGAATACAATGAGCAGTTCTTC. Protein product: CASSLAGTEYNEQFF.

The chain combines TRBV6-6 with TRBJ2-3, with D possibly matching TRBD2 (5 bases). The CDR3 has 16 residues. Trimming left V 0 bases short and J 0 bases short, with 10 bases between. The germline V gene encodes CDR1 MNHNY and CDR2 SVGAGI (reference sequence). CDR3 in DNA: TGTGCCAGCAGTTACTCAGGTGGGAGTAGCACAGATACGCAGTATTTT. It yields the protein CASSYSGGSSTDTQYF.

J is TRBJ1-2 and V is TRBV6-1; D ambiguous. With 4 bases removed from V and 2 bases from J, the gap between germline ends came to 11 bases. Germline loops: CDR1 MNHNS, CDR2 SASEGT. The CDR3 extends over 14 amino acids. CDR3 protein: CASSVTDGNYGYTF. The CDR3 DNA follows: TGTGCCAGCAGTGTAACAGACGGCAACTATGGCTACACCTTC.